The clone carrying this T cell receptor beta chain was detected only once. What it binds is not known. At a deep level, the assay was run. Method: immunoSEQ multiplex PCR; TCRdb's copy keeps in-frame clones and lacks some. The sample contains approximately 2.4 million clones, around 95% of which appear only once. V lost 0 bases to trimming and J lost 4 bases, with 13 bases between them. The CDR3 loop spans 16 amino acids. The germline V gene encodes CDR1 SGHDT and CDR2 YYEEEE. This sample was included in a study of shared clonotypes between healthy human individuals. Study outcomes and limitations: Sequencing of the sorted subsets was shown by rarefaction to be incomplete despite large depth. Estimated richness values were generally larger in naive subsets than in memory subsets.

V gene TRBV5-6 combines with J gene TRBJ2-2, with a tentative D call TRBD2 (6 bases). The origin of this receptor is a man in his late teens or twenties in good health. Sequencing was done on a sample of naive CD4+ T cells sorted from blood. The subset: CD45RA+ positively selected. In DNA, the CDR3 is TGTGCCAGCAGCTTGGGACTAGTCTGGGGCACCGGGGAGCTGTTTTTT. It is translated as CASSLGLVWGTGELFF.